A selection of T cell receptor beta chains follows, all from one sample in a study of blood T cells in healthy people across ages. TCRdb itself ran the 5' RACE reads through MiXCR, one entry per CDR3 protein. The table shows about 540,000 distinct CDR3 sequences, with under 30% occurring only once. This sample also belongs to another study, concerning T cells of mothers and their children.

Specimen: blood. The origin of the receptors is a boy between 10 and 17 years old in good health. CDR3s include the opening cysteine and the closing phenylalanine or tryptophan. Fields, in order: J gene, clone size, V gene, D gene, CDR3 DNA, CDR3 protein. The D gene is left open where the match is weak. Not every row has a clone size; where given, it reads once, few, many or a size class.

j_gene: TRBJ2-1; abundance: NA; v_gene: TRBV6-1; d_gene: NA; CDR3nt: TGTGCCAGCAGTGAAGCACGGTTCTTC; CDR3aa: CASSEARFF
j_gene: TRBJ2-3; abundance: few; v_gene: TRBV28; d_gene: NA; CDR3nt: TGTGCCAGCAGTTTATGGGTCGGGCGGAGCACAGATACGCAGTATTTT; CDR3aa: CASSLWVGRSTDTQYF
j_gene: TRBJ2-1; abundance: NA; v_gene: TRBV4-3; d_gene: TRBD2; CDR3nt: TGCGCCAGCAGCCAACACCAACTAGCGGGGGCCTACAATGAGCAGTTCTTC; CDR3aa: CASSQHQLAGAYNEQFF
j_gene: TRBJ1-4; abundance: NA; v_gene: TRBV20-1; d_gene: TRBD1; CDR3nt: TGCAGTGCTCCTTTTCCAGGGGGCAGCGTAAGAAAACTGTTTTTT; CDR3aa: CSAPFPGGSVRKLFF
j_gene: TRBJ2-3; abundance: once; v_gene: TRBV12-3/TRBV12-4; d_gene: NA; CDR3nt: TGTGCCACCGCAACTAGCACAGATACGCAGTATTTT; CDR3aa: CATATSTDTQYF
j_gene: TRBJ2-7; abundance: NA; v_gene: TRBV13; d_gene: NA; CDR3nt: TGTGCCAGCAGCACCGTTAGGGTCAACTACGAGCAGTACTTC; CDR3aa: CASSTVRVNYEQYF
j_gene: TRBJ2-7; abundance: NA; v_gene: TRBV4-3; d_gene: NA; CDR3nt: TGCGCCAGCAGCCAAGACCGTGGGGCTGCCTACGAGCAGTACTTC; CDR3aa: CASSQDRGAAYEQYF
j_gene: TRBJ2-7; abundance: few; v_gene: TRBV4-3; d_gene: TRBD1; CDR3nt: TGCGCCAGCAGCCAAGAGGACAGGGTAAAAGGCGAGCAGTACTTC; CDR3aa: CASSQEDRVKGEQYF
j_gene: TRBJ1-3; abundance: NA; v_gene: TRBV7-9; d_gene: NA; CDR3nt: TGTGCCAGCAGCCCACGGGGGGCGAATGGAAACACCATATATTTT; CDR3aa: CASSPRGANGNTIYF
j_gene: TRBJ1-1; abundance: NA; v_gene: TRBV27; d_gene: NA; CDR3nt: TGTGCCAGCAGTTTTCAAGGGATCGTGAACACTGAAGCTTTCTTT; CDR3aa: CASSFQGIVNTEAFF